This TCR beta chain emerged from a study of cytomegalovirus exposure and HLA in healthy donors. Points from the study as a whole: A later analysis by the authors found several of the most significant clusters apparently linked to common viral pathogens.

Use of 60 Vbeta and 13 Jbeta primers characterized the PCR. Produced via immunoSEQ multiplex PCR; TCRdb's table is partial and in-frame only. Among roughly 190,000 clones, roughly 86% were seen once, and the ten largest hold roughly 3.1%. This clone occurred once. The antigen remains unidentified. This clonotype was obtained from a man aged 35 to 55 in good health and CMV-seropositive. The material sequenced was PBMCs.

The CDR3 coding sequence is TGTGCCAGTAGTCCCCAGGGTTGGAGCTACACCTTC. This encodes CASSPQGWSYTF. This chain joins TRBV19 and TRBJ1-2; D may be TRBD1 (5 bases). Trimming pared 5 bases from V and 9 bases from J, leaving 13 bases between. The CDR3 totals 12 residues. Germline CDR1 reads LNHDA; CDR2 reads SQIVND (reference sequence).